Shown below are 3 T cell receptor beta chains from a single sample sequenced in a study of vaccination and CD4 T cells after COVID-19. The Oncomine TCR Beta short-read assay generated sequence data from the DNA of cultured CD4+ T cells. One entry per CDR3 protein, called by TCRdb with MiXCR from the PCR reads. The table lists 12,000 or so distinct CDR3 sequences, around 58% of them singletons, with 15% in the top ten. As to treatment: roughly 10-day PBMC culture with coronavirus spike peptide pools or control peptides (ViraFEST assay). These TCRs' antigens remain unknown. The sequencing input was CD4+ T cells from blood, cultured in vitro. These receptor sequences come from a human donor who had recovered from COVID-19.

The genes are TRBV2 and TRBJ1-1, with D hard to call. CDR3 size: 13 residues. Germline values: CDR1 SNHLY, CDR2 FYNNEI. V lost 7 bases, J lost 1 base, and 10 bases lay in between. The CDR3 bases are TGTGCCAGCAACGATGGGCAGAACACTGAAGCTTTCTTT. Translation gives CASNDGQNTEAFF.

This chain links TRBV7-9 with TRBJ2-1; D may be TRBD1 or TRBD2 (5 bases each). The V end lost 1 base, the J end lost 7 bases, and 11 bases lay between the germline ends. The CDR3 runs 14 residues. Germline-derived CDR1 and CDR2 are SEHNR and FQNEAQ (reference sequence). The CDR3 reads CASSLVRGQNEQFF. The CDR3 bases are TGTGCCAGCAGCTTAGTACGGGGCCAGAATGAGCAGTTCTTC.

The J gene is TRBJ2-2, the V gene TRBV7-9; TRBD2 agrees at 10 bases. Per the germline V gene, CDR1 is SEHNR and CDR2 is FQNEAQ (reference sequence). The CDR3 is 15 residues long. Germline trimming cut 4 bases from V and 1 base from J; bases unmatched to any gene: 0. In nucleotides, the CDR3 is TGTGCCAGCAGCTCTAGCGGGAGGAACACCGGGGAGCTGTTTTTT. Protein product: CASSSSGRNTGELFF.